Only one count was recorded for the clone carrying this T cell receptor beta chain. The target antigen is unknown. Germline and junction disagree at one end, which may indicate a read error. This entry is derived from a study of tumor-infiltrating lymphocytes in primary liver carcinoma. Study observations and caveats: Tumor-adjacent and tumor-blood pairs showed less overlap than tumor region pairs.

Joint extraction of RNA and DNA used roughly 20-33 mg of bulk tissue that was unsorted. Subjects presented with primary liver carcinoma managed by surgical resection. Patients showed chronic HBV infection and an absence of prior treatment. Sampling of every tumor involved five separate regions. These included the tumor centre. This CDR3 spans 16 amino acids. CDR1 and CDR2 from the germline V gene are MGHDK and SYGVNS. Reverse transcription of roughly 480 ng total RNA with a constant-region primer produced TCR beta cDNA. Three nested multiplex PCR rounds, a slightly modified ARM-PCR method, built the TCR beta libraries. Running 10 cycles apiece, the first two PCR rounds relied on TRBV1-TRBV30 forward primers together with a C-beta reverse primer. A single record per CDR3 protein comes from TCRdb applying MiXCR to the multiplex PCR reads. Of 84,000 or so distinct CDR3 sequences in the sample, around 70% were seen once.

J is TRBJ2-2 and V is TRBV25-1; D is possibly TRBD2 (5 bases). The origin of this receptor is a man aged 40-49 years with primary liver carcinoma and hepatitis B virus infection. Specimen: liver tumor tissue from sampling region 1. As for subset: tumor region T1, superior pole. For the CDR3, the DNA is TGTGTCAGCAGTCGATTAGGCCTCGGGGACACCGGGGAGCTGTTTTTT. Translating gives CVSSRLGLGDTGELFF.